Presented here are 7 T cell receptor beta chains from one specimen sequenced in a study of shared clonotypes between healthy human individuals. Naive CD8 cells comprised CD45RO-negative, CCR7-positively selected cells, excluding terminally differentiated effector memory CD45RA+ cells. The method was immunoSEQ multiplex PCR; TCRdb's version includes in-frame clones alone and lacks a portion of them. The sample lists 1.5 million to 2.5 million clones, roughly 95% occurring once. The sequencing input was naive CD8+ T cells sorted from blood. These receptors were taken from a man between 18 and 29 years old in good health.

The rearrangement joins TRBV9 to TRBJ2-2; a possible D gene is TRBD2 (6 bases). The CDR3 covers 14 residues. V lost 3 bases and J lost 4, with 10 bases in between. The germline CDR1 and CDR2 sequences are SGDLS and YYNGEE. CDR3 coding DNA: TGTGCCAGCAGCGCCATGGGGGGCACCGGGGAGCTGTTTTTT. Protein product: CASSAMGGTGELFF.

V is TRBV7-9 and J is TRBJ1-1, with a weak D call TRBD1 (6 bases). Trimming left V 4 bases short and J 5 bases short, with 20 bases between. In germline, CDR1 is SEHNR, CDR2 FQNEAQ (reference sequence). There are 16 residues in the CDR3. The CDR3 DNA reads TGTGCCAGCAGCTGGGTTGGGTTAGGGGGGAATACTGAAGCTTTCTTT. Translation gives CASSWVGLGGNTEAFF.

To note about this clone: Distinct nucleotide sequences in the sample also encode this CDR3. CDR3 bases: TGTGCCAGCAGCTTCTCGGGGGGGGCTTACGAGCAGTACTTC. Amino acids: CASSFSGGAYEQYF. The J gene is TRBJ2-7, the V gene TRBV7-2, with 8 bases lining up with TRBD2. This CDR3 contains 14 residues. After removal of 3 bases from V and 4 bases from J, the junction contained 5 bases not matched to a gene. Germline CDR1 is SGHTA and CDR2 is FQGNSA. Full variable domain (outside the CDR3, taken from reference TRBV7-2 and TRBJ2-7): GAGVSQSPSNKVTEKGKDVELRCDPISGHTALYWYRQSLGQGLEFLIYFQGNSAPDKSGLPSDRFSAERTGGSVSTLTIQRTQQEDSAVYLCASSFSGGAYEQYFGPGTRLTVT.

The V gene is TRBV2, the J gene TRBJ2-7; D is undetermined. The ends were cut back, 2 bases at V and 0 bases at J, with 14 bases in the middle. The CDR3 has 16 residues. Per germline, CDR1 SNHLY and CDR2 FYNNEI. The CDR3 DNA follows: TGTGCCAGCAGTGAAATGGGTTGGCAGAGCTCCTACGAGCAGTACTTC. As protein: CASSEMGWQSSYEQYF.

The chain carries TRBV4-3 and TRBJ1-1; D unclear. The CDR3 loop spans 14 amino acids. Germline assignment: CDR1 LGHNA and CDR2 YSLEER. Trimming cost V 0 bases and J 1 base, with 6 bases left between them. CDR3 bases: TGCGCCAGCAGCCAAGATTTTACGAACACTGAAGCTTTCTTT. This gives the protein CASSQDFTNTEAFF.

The chain has TRBV4-1 and TRBJ1-5; 8 nucleotides match TRBD1. Germline values: CDR1 MGHRA, CDR2 YSYEKL. The trim removed 4 bases at V and 1 base at J, leaving 3 bases unmatched. There are 15 residues in the CDR3. CDR3 protein: CASSRNRGSNQPQHF. CDR3 nucleotide sequence: TGCGCCAGCAGCCGAAACAGGGGGAGCAATCAGCCCCAGCATTTT.

The V and J genes are TRBV5-1 and TRBJ2-1; TRBD2 matches at 8 bases. J gave up 4 bases and V 1 base, and 4 bases lay outside the gene matches. This CDR3 is 15 amino acids long. Germline V gene data show CDR1 as SGHRS and CDR2 as YFSETQ. CDR3 loop: CASSLSAGAYNEQFF. The CDR3 DNA is TGCGCCAGCAGCTTGTCAGCGGGGGCATACAATGAGCAGTTCTTC.